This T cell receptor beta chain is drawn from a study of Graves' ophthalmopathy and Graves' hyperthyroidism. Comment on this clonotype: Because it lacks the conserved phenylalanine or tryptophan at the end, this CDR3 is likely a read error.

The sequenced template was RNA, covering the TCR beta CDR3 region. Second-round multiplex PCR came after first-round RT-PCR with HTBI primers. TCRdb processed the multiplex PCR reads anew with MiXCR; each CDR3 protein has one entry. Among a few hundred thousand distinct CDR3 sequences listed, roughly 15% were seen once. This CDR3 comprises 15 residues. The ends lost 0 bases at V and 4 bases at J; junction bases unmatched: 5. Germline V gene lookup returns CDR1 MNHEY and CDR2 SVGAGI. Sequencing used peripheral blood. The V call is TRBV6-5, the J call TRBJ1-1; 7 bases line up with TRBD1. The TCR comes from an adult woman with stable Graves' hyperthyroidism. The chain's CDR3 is CASSYSTGFGTEAFY. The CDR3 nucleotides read TGTGCCAGCAGTTACTCGACAGGGTTTGGCACTGAAGCTTTCTAT.